Detailed here is one T cell receptor beta chain. Antigen specificity is unknown. The RNA usage for each TCR library was around 3,600 ng of total RNA. Per individual sample, eight separate reactions were used to make cDNA. TCRdb reprocessed the 5' RACE reads, with one entry per CDR3 protein and no DNA. This listing includes over 200,000 distinct CDR3 sequences. The CDR3 length is 14 residues. CDR1 and CDR2 from the germline V gene are SNHLY and FYNNEI. The record originates from a study of monozygotic twins with inflammatory bowel disease. Study-level results: Among patients, repertoires may have gained variability from differing immunosuppressive treatments.

The V call is TRBV2, the J call TRBJ2-7; there is no DNA to check the TCRdb D call of TRBD1. Sequences were obtained from blood. This TCR was sampled from a human donor with ulcerative colitis or Crohn's disease, or a healthy co-twin of an affected twin (not recorded which). The CDR3 sequence: CASSRDRGDYEQYF.